The sequence of this T cell receptor beta chain was determined in a study of blood T cell repertoires in COVID-19. About the study: Researchers got acute and convalescent COVID-19 samples from the United States, Italy and Spain.

Germline CDR1 and CDR2: SGHDT and YYEEEE. The CDR3 runs 17 residues. Trimming at V came to 0 bases and at J to 1 base, leaving 9 bases not matched to a gene. Measured with immunoSEQ multiplex PCR; TCRdb has only the in-frame clones, and not every one. The sample lists 150,000 to 200,000 clones, 80% to 95% occurring once. Sequencing used peripheral blood. This TCR was sampled from an older woman with COVID-19, enrolled during active disease. This chain joins TRBV5-6 and TRBJ1-1; 7 bases map to TRBD1. The CDR3 loop is CASSLVGGAEGNTEAFF. CDR3 DNA sequence: TGTGCCAGCAGCTTGGTAGGGGGCGCAGAGGGGAACACTGAAGCTTTCTTT.